One sample yielded the 21 T cell receptor beta chains listed below, sequenced in a study of molecular identifiers for immune sequencing clone quantification. Using its own MiXCR run on the PCR reads, TCRdb lists one record per CDR3 protein. Among about 500,000 distinct CDR3 sequences listed, about a fifth were seen once. Specimen: naive CD8+ T cells from blood, with Jurkat cell RNA spiked in. Documented subset: FACS-sorted CD8+CD4-CCR7+CD45RA+ naive T cells. The receptors originated from a human donor in good health. Some libraries in this study had Jurkat cell RNA spiked in.

This clonotype has only a few counts. The chain has TRBV19 and TRBJ2-1; D might be TRBD1 or TRBD2, each matching 5 bases. Trimming took off 5 bases at V and 4 bases at J, with 18 bases between the two ends. This CDR3 is built from 16 residues. Germline V lookup: CDR1 LNHDA, CDR2 SQIVND (reference sequence). CDR3 coding DNA: TGTGCCAGTAGTCCCCGCAGGGACCAAATATACAATGAGCAGTTCTTC. It is translated as CASSPRRDQIYNEQFF.

The chain carries TRBV6-2 or TRBV6-3 and TRBJ2-3; D gene uncertain. The germline gives CDR1 MNHEY, CDR2 SVGEGT. The V end was cut by 3 bases, the J end by 0 bases, with 19 bases between. The CDR3 contains 18 residues. The CDR3 bases are TGTGCCAGCAGTTATCCCTTCTCCATCGAGCCTAGCACAGATACGCAGTATTTT. Translated: CASSYPFSIEPSTDTQYF.

The V call is TRBV2, the J call TRBJ1-2; no definite D call. This CDR3 has 15 amino acids. Germline-derived CDR1 and CDR2 are SNHLY and FYNNEI. V was cut by 2 bases and J by 1 base, with 11 bases left in between. The CDR3 DNA reads as TGTGCCAGCAGTGAAACGACACACTATAACTATGGCTACACCTTC. It codes for CASSETTHYNYGYTF.

This clonotype was seen more than once but under ten times. V usage is TRBV20-1 and J usage is TRBJ1-2; D might be TRBD1 (5 bases). CDR3 length: 11 residues. Trimming left V 6 bases short and J 6 bases short, with 11 bases between. Germline CDR1 is DFQATT and CDR2 is SNEGSKA (reference sequence). The CDR3 spells CSADGAHGYTF. The CDR3, as DNA: TGCAGTGCCGACGGGGCCCATGGCTACACCTTC.

The chain carries TRBV10-3 and TRBJ2-3, with TRBD2 matching over 16 bases. Germline V gives CDR1 ENHRY, CDR2 SYGVKD. The CDR3 contains 17 residues. Unmatched junction bases numbered 5, after V lost 4 bases and J lost 4 bases. The CDR3 DNA reads TGTGCCATCAGTGTAACGGGACTAGCGGGGGGGTCAGATACGCAGTATTTT. It is translated as CAISVTGLAGGSDTQYF.

With respect to this clonotype: Germline is not matched at one junction end, which may reflect a read error. V is TRBV7-6 and J is TRBJ1-5; no definite D call. The germline CDR1 and CDR2 sequences are SGHVS and FNYEAQ. The CDR3 sequence is 13 residues long. The CDR3 nucleotides read TGTGCCAGCAGCTCCGACCGAAATCCGCCCCAGCATTTT. It specifies CASSSDRNPPQHF.

Turning to this clonotype: One base away lies a much larger clone, so this may be a sequencing read error. CDR3 region: CASSHTWLGYMNAEAFF. The CDR3 bases are TGTGCCAGCAGTCACACATGGCTTGGATATATGAACGCTGAAGCTTTCTTT. This sequence joins TRBV27 and TRBJ1-1; D is ambiguous. The CDR3 runs 17 residues. Germline values: CDR1 MNHEY, CDR2 SMNVEV (reference sequence).

The CDR3, as DNA: TGTGCCAGCAGCACATCTAGCGGACAAGAGACCCAGTACTTC. Residues: CASSTSSGQETQYF. The chain carries TRBV12-3 or TRBV12-4 and TRBJ2-5; 7 bases match TRBD2. There are 14 residues in the CDR3. Trimming at V came to 6 bases and at J to 2 bases, leaving 6 bases not matched to a gene.

This clonotype has ten or more counts. The V and J genes are TRBV6-5 and TRBJ1-4, with TRBD1 as a possible D gene (5 bases). V lost 5 bases to trimming and J lost 0 bases, with 10 bases between them. Germline CDR1 reads MNHEY; CDR2 reads SVGAGI. This CDR3 is 15 amino acids long. The CDR3 nucleotides are TGTGCCAGCAGTCCAGACAGCGCAACTAATGAAAAACTGTTTTTT. It yields the protein CASSPDSATNEKLFF.

This clonotype occurred a few times. J is TRBJ1-4 and V is TRBV21-1. TRBV21-1 is annotated as a pseudogene. The CDR3 runs 17 residues. This CDR3 reads CASSNKSRGKCNEKLFF. In DNA form, the CDR3 reads TGTGCCAGCAGCAACAAATCACGTGGGAAGTGTAATGAAAAACTGTTTTTT.

This clonotype was seen at least ten times. V usage is TRBV27 and J usage is TRBJ1-4; the match to TRBD1 covers 8 bases. V lost 2 bases, J lost 7 bases, and 3 bases stayed unmatched. Per the germline V gene, CDR1 is MNHEY and CDR2 is SMNVEV (reference sequence). The CDR3 covers 14 residues. The CDR3 DNA sequence: TGTGCCAGCAGTTTAGGTCAGGGGGCTGAAAAACTGTTTTTT. It codes for CASSLGQGAEKLFF.

On this clonotype: This may come from a read error, since a much larger clone is one base off. V gene TRBV4-1 combines with J gene TRBJ2-7; no definite D call. Germline CDR1 MGHRA, CDR2 YSYEKL. Trimming left V 0 bases short and J 6 bases short, with 15 bases between. The CDR3 runs 15 residues. In DNA form, the CDR3 reads TGCGCCAGCAGCCAAGATAGAAGGGCAAGGGTCGAGCAGTACTTC. It translates to CASSQDRRARVEQYF.

This chain joins TRBV4-3 and TRBJ2-2; D not resolved. CDR1 LGHNA and CDR2 YSLEER come from the germline V gene. CDR3 size: 15 residues. V gave up 1 base and J gave up 3 bases, with 9 bases separating them. The CDR3: CASSQGQVDTGELFF. DNA for the CDR3: TGCGCCAGCAGCCAAGGGCAGGTCGACACCGGGGAGCTGTTTTTT.

This clonotype was counted at least ten times. The gene calls are TRBV6-1 and TRBJ1-1; D is perhaps TRBD1 (6 bases). Germline CDR1 reads MNHNS; CDR2 reads SASEGT. Between the trimmed V and J ends, which lost 2 bases and 1 base, there was a span of 8 bases. The CDR3 contains 14 residues. CDR3 nucleotide sequence: TGTGCCAGCAGTGAAAGGGGACAGAACACTGAAGCTTTCTTT. As protein: CASSERGQNTEAFF.

This clonotype was recorded once. One junction end disagrees with the germline gene, perhaps due to a read error. V gene TRBV12-3 or TRBV12-4 combines with J gene TRBJ2-2, with D unresolved. This CDR3 has 15 amino acids. In DNA, the CDR3 is TGTACCAGCAGTTTTCCCACAACAAACACCGGGGAGCTGTTTTTT. This codes for CTSSFPTTNTGELFF.

The chain uses TRBV4-1 and TRBJ2-7, with TRBD1 identical over 7 bases. V lost 3 bases and J lost 5; bases outside the gene matches: 7. The CDR3 loop spans 14 amino acids. CDR1 is MGHRA and CDR2 is YSYEKL in the germline V gene. The CDR3 region is CASSHSDRPDEQYF. CDR3 bases: TGCGCCAGCAGCCATTCGGACAGGCCGGACGAGCAGTACTTC.

A word on this clonotype: Given a much more abundant clone one base away, this may be a read error. The chain recombines TRBV20-1 with TRBJ2-7, with D perhaps matching TRBD1 or TRBD2 (6 bases each). Germline CDR1 DFQATT, CDR2 SNEGSKA (reference sequence). CDR3 size: 13 residues. The CDR3 sequence: CSARGPVSYERYF. The CDR3 coding sequence is TGCAGTGCTCGGGGGCCCGTCTCCTACGAGCGGTACTTC.

As regards this clonotype: Possible read error: a much larger clone is one base away. The V gene is TRBV30, the J gene TRBJ2-1; D unclear. Germline values: CDR1 GTSNPN, CDR2 SVGIG (reference sequence). This CDR3 is 11 amino acids long. Written as DNA, the CDR3 is TGTGCCTGGAGAGCTTTAAATGAGCAGTCCTTC. It specifies CAWRALNEQSF.

The table lists this clonotype with many counts. V gene TRBV7-9 combines with J gene TRBJ1-5, with a tentative D call TRBD1 (5 bases). Per the germline V gene, CDR1 is SEHNR and CDR2 is FQNEAQ (reference sequence). V lost 4 bases to trimming and J lost 0 bases, with 10 bases between them. The CDR3 loop spans 15 amino acids. The CDR3, as DNA: TGTGCCAGCAGCTCGGCGGGGGATAGCAATCAGCCCCAGCATTTT. As protein: CASSSAGDSNQPQHF.

A single count supports this clonotype. This chain uses TRBV7-9 with TRBJ2-7, with D perhaps matching TRBD1 (6 bases). The CDR3 loop spans 16 amino acids. V lost 6 bases and J 0 bases, leaving 18 bases between the germline ends. Germline CDR1 SEHNR, CDR2 FQNEAQ (reference sequence). CDR3 DNA sequence: TGTGCCAGCAGTCCCATGAGAGGGACAAGCTCCTACGAGCAGTACTTC. It codes for CASSPMRGTSSYEQYF.

This clonotype came up a few times. The rearrangement links TRBV19 to TRBJ1-5; the D gene is possibly TRBD1 (5 bases). CDR3 size: 16 residues. The germline V gene has CDR1 LNHDA and CDR2 SQIVND (reference sequence). V was clipped by 0 bases and J by 4 bases, with 13 bases between them. This CDR3 is CASSIDSGSINQPQHF. The CDR3, as DNA: TGTGCCAGTAGTATAGATTCAGGGTCTATTAATCAGCCCCAGCATTTT. Together with reference TRBV19 and TRBJ1-5, the CDR3 gives the full variable domain: DGGITQSPKYLFRKEGQNVTLSCEQNLNHDAMYWYRQDPGQGLRLIYYSQIVNDFQKGDIAEGYSVSREKKESFPLTVTSAQKNPTAFYLCASSIDSGSINQPQHFGDGTRLSIL.